The present entry profiles one T cell receptor beta chain with its context. Its specificity is not known. One end of the junction does not line up with germline, which may come from a read error. This sample is drawn from a study of Ad26.COV2.S vaccination and SARS-CoV-2 variants. In the study overall: The COV1001 Ad26.COV2.S trial arm included the donor.

Study-level results: Recipients of vaccine and of placebo showed similar breadth of their non-spike TCR repertoires.

Treatment described: around 19 received Ad26.COV2.S at low or high dose, single or two shots; roughly five received placebo; per-sample allocation not given. Day 63 after the first injection of vaccine or placebo was the sampling time. The donor's status was that of an adult aged 18-55 years in Boston. Libraries were prepared by immunoSEQ multiplex PCR; TCRdb keeps only in-frame clonotypes and omits some of them. The sample comprises some 270,000 clones, roughly 89% of which are singletons, and under 3% rests with the top ten. This CDR3 is built from 11 residues. The germline CDR1 and CDR2 sequences are SEHNR and FQNEAQ (reference sequence).

The TCR sequence derives from a person aged 18-65 years who received the Ad26.COV2.S COVID-19 vaccine or a placebo. The chain carries TRBV7-9 and TRBJ2-7; tentative D call: TRBD1 (5 bases). The material was peripheral blood, obtained in a trial of Ad26.COV2.S vaccine versus placebo. The CDR3 DNA follows: TGTGCCAGCAGCTTATGGGGCCTGTTCGTCTTC. It translates to CASSLWGLFVF.